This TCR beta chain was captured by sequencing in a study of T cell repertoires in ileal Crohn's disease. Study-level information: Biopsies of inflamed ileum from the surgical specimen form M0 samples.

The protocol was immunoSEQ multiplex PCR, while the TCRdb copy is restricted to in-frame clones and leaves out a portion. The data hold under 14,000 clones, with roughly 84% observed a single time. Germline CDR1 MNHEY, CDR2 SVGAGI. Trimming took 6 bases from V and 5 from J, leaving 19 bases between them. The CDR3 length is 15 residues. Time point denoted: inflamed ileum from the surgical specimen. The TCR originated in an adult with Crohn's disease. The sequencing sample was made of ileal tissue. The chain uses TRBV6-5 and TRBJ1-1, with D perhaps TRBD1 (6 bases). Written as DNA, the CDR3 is TGTGCCAGCAGCCCCGGACAGTGGGGCAGAACTGAAGCTTTCTTT. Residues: CASSPGQWGRTEAFF.